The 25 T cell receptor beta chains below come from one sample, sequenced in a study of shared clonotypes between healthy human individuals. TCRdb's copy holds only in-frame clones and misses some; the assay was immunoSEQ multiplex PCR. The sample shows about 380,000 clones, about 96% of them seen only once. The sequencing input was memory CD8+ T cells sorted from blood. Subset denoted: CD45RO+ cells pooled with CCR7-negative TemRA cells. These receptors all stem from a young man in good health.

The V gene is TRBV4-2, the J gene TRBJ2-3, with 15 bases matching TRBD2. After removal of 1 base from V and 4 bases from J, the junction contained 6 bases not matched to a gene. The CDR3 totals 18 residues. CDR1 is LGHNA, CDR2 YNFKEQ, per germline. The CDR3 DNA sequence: TGTGCCAGCAGCCAAGCCCTTGGACTAGCGGGAGGGGCAGATACGCAGTATTTT. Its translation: CASSQALGLAGGADTQYF.

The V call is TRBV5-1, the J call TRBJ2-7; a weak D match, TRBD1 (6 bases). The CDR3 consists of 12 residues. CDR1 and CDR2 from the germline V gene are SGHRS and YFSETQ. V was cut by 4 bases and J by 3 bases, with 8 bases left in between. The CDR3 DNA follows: TGCGCCAGCAGCATACAGGGCTACGAGCAGTACTTC. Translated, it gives CASSIQGYEQYF.

CDR3 protein: CASSPRDRVNTEAFF. DNA of the CDR3: TGTGCCAGCAGCCCCCGGGACAGGGTGAACACTGAAGCTTTCTTT. The genes are TRBV4-2 and TRBJ1-1, with TRBD1 identical over 9 bases. This CDR3 is 15 amino acids long. Germline V CDR1 and CDR2: LGHNA, YNFKEQ. V shed 4 bases and J 0 bases; nucleotides not matched to a gene: 3.

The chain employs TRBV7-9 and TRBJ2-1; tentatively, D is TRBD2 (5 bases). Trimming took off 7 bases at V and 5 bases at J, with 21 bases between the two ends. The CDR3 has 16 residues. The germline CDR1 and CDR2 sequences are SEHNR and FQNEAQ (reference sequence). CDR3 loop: CASTMFRLEGDNEQFF. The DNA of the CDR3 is TGTGCCAGCACCATGTTTAGGCTAGAGGGAGACAATGAGCAGTTCTTC. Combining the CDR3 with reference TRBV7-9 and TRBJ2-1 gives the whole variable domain DTGVSQNPRHKITKRGQNVTFRCDPISEHNRLYWYRQTLGQGPEFLTYFQNEAQLEKSRLLSDRFSAERPKGSFSTLEIQRTEQGDSAMYLCASTMFRLEGDNEQFFGPGTRLTVL.

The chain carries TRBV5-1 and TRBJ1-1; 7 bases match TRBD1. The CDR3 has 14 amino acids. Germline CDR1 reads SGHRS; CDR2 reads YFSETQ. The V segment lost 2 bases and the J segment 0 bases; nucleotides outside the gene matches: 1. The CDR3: CASSLQGMNTEAFF. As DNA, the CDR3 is TGCGCCAGCAGCTTACAGGGGATGAACACTGAAGCTTTCTTT.

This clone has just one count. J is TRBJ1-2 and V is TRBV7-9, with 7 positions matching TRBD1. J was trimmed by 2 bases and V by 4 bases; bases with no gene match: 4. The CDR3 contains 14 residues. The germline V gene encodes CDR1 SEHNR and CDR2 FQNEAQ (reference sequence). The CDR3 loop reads CASSSRQGNYGYTF. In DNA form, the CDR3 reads TGTGCCAGCAGCTCCCGACAGGGAAACTATGGCTACACCTTC.

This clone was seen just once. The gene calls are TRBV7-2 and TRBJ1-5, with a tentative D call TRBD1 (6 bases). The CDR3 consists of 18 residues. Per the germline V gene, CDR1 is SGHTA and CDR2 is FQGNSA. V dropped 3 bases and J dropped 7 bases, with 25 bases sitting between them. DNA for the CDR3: TGTGCCAGCAGCTTTAGAGGGGGGCCGGGGGGCGCGGAGCAGCCCCAGCATTTT. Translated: CASSFRGGPGGAEQPQHF. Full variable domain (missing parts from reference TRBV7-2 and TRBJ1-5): GAGVSQSPSNKVTEKGKDVELRCDPISGHTALYWYRQSLGQGLEFLIYFQGNSAPDKSGLPSDRFSAERTGGSVSTLTIQRTQQEDSAVYLCASSFRGGPGGAEQPQHFGDGTRLSIL.

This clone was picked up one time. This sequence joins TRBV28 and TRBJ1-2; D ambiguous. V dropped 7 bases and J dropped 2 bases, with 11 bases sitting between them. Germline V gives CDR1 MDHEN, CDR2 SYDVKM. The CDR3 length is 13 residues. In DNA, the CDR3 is TGTGCCAGCACCCCCAGACGGAACTATGGCTACACCTTC. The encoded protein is CASTPRRNYGYTF.

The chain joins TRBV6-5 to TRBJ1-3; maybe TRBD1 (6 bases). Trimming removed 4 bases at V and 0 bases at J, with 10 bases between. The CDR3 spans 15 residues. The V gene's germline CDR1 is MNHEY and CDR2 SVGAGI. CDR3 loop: CASSSVGGSGNTIYF. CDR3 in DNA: TGTGCCAGCAGTTCAGTAGGGGGCTCTGGAAACACCATATATTTT.

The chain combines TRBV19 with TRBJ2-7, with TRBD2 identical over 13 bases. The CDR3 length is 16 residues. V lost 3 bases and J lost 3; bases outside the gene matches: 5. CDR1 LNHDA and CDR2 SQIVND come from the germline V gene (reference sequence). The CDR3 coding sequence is TGTGCCAGTAGTATGGGACTAGCGGGAACCTACTACGAGCAGTACTTC. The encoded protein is CASSMGLAGTYYEQYF.

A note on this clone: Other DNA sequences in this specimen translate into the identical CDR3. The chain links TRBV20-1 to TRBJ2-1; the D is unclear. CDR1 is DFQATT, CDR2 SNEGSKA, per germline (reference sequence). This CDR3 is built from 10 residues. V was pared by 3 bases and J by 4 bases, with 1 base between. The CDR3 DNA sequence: TGCAGTGCTAGGTACAATGAGCAGTTCTTC. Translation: CSARYNEQFF.

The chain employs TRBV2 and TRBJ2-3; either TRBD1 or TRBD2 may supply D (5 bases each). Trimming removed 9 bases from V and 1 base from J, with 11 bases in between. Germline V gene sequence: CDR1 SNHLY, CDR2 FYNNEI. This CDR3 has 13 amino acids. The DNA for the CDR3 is TGTGCCAGTACTAAGGGACGCACAGATACGCAGTATTTT. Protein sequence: CASTKGRTDTQYF. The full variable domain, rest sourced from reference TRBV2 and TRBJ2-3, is EPEVTQTPSHQVTQMGQEVILRCVPISNHLYFYWYRQILGQKVEFLVSFYNNEISEKSEIFDDQFSVERPDGSNFTLKIRSTKLEDSAMYFCASTKGRTDTQYFGPGTRLTVL.

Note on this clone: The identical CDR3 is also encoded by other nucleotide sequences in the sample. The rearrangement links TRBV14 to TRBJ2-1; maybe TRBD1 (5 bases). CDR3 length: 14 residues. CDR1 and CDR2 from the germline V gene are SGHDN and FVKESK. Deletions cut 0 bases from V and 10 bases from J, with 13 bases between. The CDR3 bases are TGTGCCAGCAGCCAAGACTTAGGCAACAGGGAGCAGTTCTTC. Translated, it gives CASSQDLGNREQFF.

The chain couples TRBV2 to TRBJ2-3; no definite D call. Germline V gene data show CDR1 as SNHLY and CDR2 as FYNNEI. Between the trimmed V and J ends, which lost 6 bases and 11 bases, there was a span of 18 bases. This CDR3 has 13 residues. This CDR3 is CASRTLGQLVQYF. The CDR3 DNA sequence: TGTGCCAGCAGGACCCTAGGGCAGTTGGTGCAGTATTTT.

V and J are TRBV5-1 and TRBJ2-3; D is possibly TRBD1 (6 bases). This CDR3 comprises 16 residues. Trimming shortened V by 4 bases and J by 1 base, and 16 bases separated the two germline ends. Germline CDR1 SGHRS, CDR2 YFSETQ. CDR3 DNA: TGCGCCAGCAGCGGAACAGGGAGTCCGCGCACAGATACGCAGTATTTT. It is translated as CASSGTGSPRTDTQYF.

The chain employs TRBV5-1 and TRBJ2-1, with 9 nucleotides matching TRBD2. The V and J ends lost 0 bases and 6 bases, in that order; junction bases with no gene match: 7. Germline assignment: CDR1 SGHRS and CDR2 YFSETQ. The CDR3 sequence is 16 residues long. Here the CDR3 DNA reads TGCGCCAGCAGCTTGGGAGGGAAAGCGGGAGGCAATGAGCAGTTCTTC. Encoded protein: CASSLGGKAGGNEQFF.

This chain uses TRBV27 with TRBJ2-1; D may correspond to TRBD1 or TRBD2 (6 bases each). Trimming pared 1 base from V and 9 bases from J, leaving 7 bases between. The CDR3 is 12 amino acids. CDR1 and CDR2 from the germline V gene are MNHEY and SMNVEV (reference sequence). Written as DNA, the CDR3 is TGTGCCAGCAGTTTATGGGGGGCTGAGCAGTTCTTC. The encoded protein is CASSLWGAEQFF.

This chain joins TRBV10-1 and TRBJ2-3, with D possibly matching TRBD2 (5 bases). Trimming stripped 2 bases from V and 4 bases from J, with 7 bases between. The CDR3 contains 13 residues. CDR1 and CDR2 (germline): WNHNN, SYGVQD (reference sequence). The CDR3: CASSERRPDTQYF. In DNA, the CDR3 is TGCGCCAGCAGTGAGCGGAGGCCAGATACGCAGTATTTT.

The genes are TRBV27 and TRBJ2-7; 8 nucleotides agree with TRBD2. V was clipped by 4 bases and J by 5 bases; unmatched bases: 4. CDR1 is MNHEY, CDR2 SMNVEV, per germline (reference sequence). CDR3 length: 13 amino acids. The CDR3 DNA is TGTGCCAGCAGTTCCAGCGGGAGACACGAGCAGTACTTC. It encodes CASSSSGRHEQYF.

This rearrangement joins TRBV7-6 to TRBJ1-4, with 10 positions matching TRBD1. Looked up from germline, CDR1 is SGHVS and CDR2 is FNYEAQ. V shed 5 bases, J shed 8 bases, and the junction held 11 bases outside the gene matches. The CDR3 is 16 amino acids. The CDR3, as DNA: TGTGCCAGCAGCGCCTCGCGACAGGGGGCAGGAGAAAAACTGTTTTTT. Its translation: CASSASRQGAGEKLFF.

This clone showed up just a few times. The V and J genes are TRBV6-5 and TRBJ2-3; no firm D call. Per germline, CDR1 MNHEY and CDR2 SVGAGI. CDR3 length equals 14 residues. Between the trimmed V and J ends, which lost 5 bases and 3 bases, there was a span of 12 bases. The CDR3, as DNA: TGTGCCAGCAGTCATTACGGACCTACAGATACGCAGTATTTT. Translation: CASSHYGPTDTQYF.

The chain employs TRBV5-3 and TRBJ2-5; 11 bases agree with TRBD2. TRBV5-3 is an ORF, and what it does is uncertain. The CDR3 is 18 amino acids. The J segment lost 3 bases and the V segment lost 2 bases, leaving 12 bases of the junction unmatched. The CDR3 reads CARSFPPALAGAEETQYF. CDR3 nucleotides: TGTGCCAGAAGCTTCCCCCCGGCACTAGCGGGAGCTGAAGAGACCCAGTACTTC.

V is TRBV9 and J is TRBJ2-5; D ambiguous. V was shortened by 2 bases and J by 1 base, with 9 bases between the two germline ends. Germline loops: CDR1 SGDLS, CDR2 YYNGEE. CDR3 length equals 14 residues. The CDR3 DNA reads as TGTGCCAGCAGCGTCCCCGGGCTCCAAGAGACCCAGTACTTC. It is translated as CASSVPGLQETQYF.

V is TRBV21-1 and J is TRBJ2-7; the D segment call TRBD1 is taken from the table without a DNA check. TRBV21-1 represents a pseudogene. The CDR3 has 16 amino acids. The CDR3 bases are TGTGCCAGCATTTTATTCCTGGGACAGGGGTCATACGAGCAGTACTTC. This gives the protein CASILFLGQGSYEQYF.

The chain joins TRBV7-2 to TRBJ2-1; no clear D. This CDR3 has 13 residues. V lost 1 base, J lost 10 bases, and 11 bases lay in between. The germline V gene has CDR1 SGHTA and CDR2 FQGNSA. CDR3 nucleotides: TGTGCCAGCAGCTTAGGGCTGTCCAGGGAGCAGTTCTTC. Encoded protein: CASSLGLSREQFF.